A selection of T cell receptor beta chains follows, all from one sample in a study of shared clonotypes between healthy human individuals. TCRdb's copy holds only in-frame clones and misses some; the assay was immunoSEQ multiplex PCR. Of about 1,500,000 clones detected, 96% appear once; the ten largest clones hold 1.2%. The sequencing sample was made of naive CD4+ T cells sorted from blood. Receptor source: a man in his thirties or forties in good health. Both conserved end residues are part of each CDR3. Each record gives: CDR3 protein, CDR3 DNA, clone size, V gene, CDR3 length, D gene, J gene. The D gene is left open where the match is weak. Part of the rows lack a size; the others show once, few, many or a class for expanded clones.

CDR3 protein: CASSRGGEDYGYTF
CDR3 DNA: TGCGCCAGCAGCCGCGGGGGCGAGGACTATGGCTACACCTTC
clone size: .
V gene: TRBV5-1
CDR3 length: 14
D gene: .
J gene: TRBJ1-2

CDR3 protein: CSVRGGFETQYF
CDR3 DNA: TGCAGCGTCCGTGGGGGGTTTGAGACCCAGTACTTC
clone size: once
V gene: TRBV29-1
CDR3 length: 12
D gene: .
J gene: TRBJ2-5

CDR3 protein: CASSTKQGARTEAFF
CDR3 DNA: TGCGCCAGCAGCACGAAACAGGGGGCCCGCACTGAAGCTTTCTTT
clone size: .
V gene: TRBV5-1
CDR3 length: 15
D gene: TRBD1
J gene: TRBJ1-1

CDR3 protein: CATSRVGGELFF
CDR3 DNA: TGTGCCACCAGCAGAGTTGGCGGGGAGCTGTTTTTT
clone size: .
V gene: TRBV15
CDR3 length: 12
D gene: .
J gene: TRBJ2-2

CDR3 protein: CATSSGLTGAITGELFF
CDR3 DNA: TGTGCCACCAGCAGTGGGCTTACAGGGGCTATCACCGGGGAGCTGTTTTTT
clone size: .
V gene: TRBV15
CDR3 length: 17
D gene: TRBD1
J gene: TRBJ2-2

CDR3 protein: CASSYGGMAYEQYF
CDR3 DNA: TGTGCCAGCAGTTACGGCGGGATGGCCTACGAGCAGTACTTC
clone size: .
V gene: TRBV6-6
CDR3 length: 14
D gene: .
J gene: TRBJ2-7

CDR3 protein: CASSEDSLDTQYF
CDR3 DNA: TGTGCCAGCAGTGAGGACAGTTTAGATACGCAGTATTTT
clone size: .
V gene: TRBV25-1
CDR3 length: 13
D gene: .
J gene: TRBJ2-3

CDR3 protein: CASSADLRETQYF
CDR3 DNA: TGTGCCAGCAGCGCCGACCTACGGGAGACCCAGTACTTC
clone size: .
V gene: TRBV9
CDR3 length: 13
D gene: .
J gene: TRBJ2-5

CDR3 protein: CASTPPTPSTDTQYF
CDR3 DNA: TGCGCCAGCACTCCACCTACTCCTAGCACAGATACGCAGTATTTT
clone size: .
V gene: TRBV5-1
CDR3 length: 15
D gene: .
J gene: TRBJ2-3

CDR3 protein: CASSQSIPGQGTSGNTIYF
CDR3 DNA: TGCGCCAGCAGTCAATCGATCCCAGGCCAGGGAACCTCTGGAAACACCATATATTTT
clone size: .
V gene: TRBV23-1
CDR3 length: 19
D gene: .
J gene: TRBJ1-3

CDR3 protein: CASSPRTGRSYEQYF
CDR3 DNA: TGTGCCAGCAGTCCCAGGACAGGGCGCTCCTACGAGCAGTACTTC
clone size: once
V gene: TRBV28
CDR3 length: 15
D gene: TRBD1
J gene: TRBJ2-7

CDR3 protein: CASSAGTATNYGYTF
CDR3 DNA: TGTGCCAGCAGTGCCGGGACAGCAACTAACTATGGCTACACCTTC
clone size: once
V gene: TRBV6-1
CDR3 length: 15
D gene: TRBD1
J gene: TRBJ1-2

CDR3 protein: CASSPPDGRLSHEQYF
CDR3 DNA: TGTGCCAGCTCACCACCCGACGGGAGGCTTAGCCACGAGCAGTACTTC
clone size: .
V gene: TRBV18
CDR3 length: 16
D gene: TRBD2
J gene: TRBJ2-7

CDR3 protein: CASSPSLYSTDTQYF
CDR3 DNA: TGTGCCAGCAGCCCCAGCCTATATAGCACAGATACGCAGTATTTT
clone size: .
V gene: TRBV6-5
CDR3 length: 15
D gene: .
J gene: TRBJ2-3

CDR3 protein: CASSATGTSGRSAQFF
CDR3 DNA: TGTGCCAGCAGCGCAACCGGGACTAGCGGGAGATCGGCGCAGTTCTTC
clone size: .
V gene: TRBV9
CDR3 length: 16
D gene: TRBD2
J gene: TRBJ2-1

CDR3 protein: CASSSQWGVGGRAFF
CDR3 DNA: TGTGCCAGCAGCTCCCAATGGGGGGTGGGCGGAAGAGCTTTCTTT
clone size: .
V gene: TRBV7-6
CDR3 length: 15
D gene: .
J gene: TRBJ1-1

CDR3 protein: CASSFLPPAGGGNEQFF
CDR3 DNA: TGCGCCAGCAGCTTTCTTCCCCCGGCGGGAGGGGGGAATGAGCAGTTCTTC
clone size: .
V gene: TRBV5-1
CDR3 length: 17
D gene: TRBD2
J gene: TRBJ2-1

CDR3 protein: CASSQEPGVAGVNEQFF
CDR3 DNA: TGCGCCAGCAGCCAAGAGCCTGGGGTGGCGGGAGTTAATGAGCAGTTCTTC
clone size: .
V gene: TRBV4-1
CDR3 length: 17
D gene: TRBD2
J gene: TRBJ2-1

CDR3 protein: CASRKPTGATDTQYF
CDR3 DNA: TGTGCCAGCAGGAAACCGACAGGGGCCACAGATACGCAGTATTTT
clone size: .
V gene: TRBV27
CDR3 length: 15
D gene: TRBD1
J gene: TRBJ2-3

CDR3 protein: CASSLGGVQETQYF
CDR3 DNA: TGTGCCAGCAGTCTCGGCGGAGTCCAAGAGACCCAGTACTTC
clone size: .
V gene: TRBV28
CDR3 length: 14
D gene: .
J gene: TRBJ2-5

CDR3 protein: CASSLAREPYNEQFF
CDR3 DNA: TGCGCCAGCAGCTTGGCCCGGGAACCTTATAATGAGCAGTTCTTC
clone size: .
V gene: TRBV5-1
CDR3 length: 15
D gene: .
J gene: TRBJ2-1

CDR3 protein: CAWLAVQETQYF
CDR3 DNA: TGTGCCTGGCTAGCGGTCCAAGAGACCCAGTACTTC
clone size: few
V gene: TRBV30
CDR3 length: 12
D gene: TRBD2
J gene: TRBJ2-5

CDR3 protein: CASSDLAYSNQPQHF
CDR3 DNA: TGTGCCAGCAGCGATTTGGCCTATAGCAATCAGCCCCAGCATTTT
clone size: .
V gene: TRBV6-6
CDR3 length: 15
D gene: .
J gene: TRBJ1-5

CDR3 protein: CASSLDLVGGNEQFF
CDR3 DNA: TGTGCCAGCAGCTTGGATTTAGTTGGAGGCAATGAGCAGTTCTTC
clone size: .
V gene: TRBV5-4
CDR3 length: 15
D gene: .
J gene: TRBJ2-1

CDR3 protein: CASRGTSGAYEQYF
CDR3 DNA: TGTGCCAGCAGGGGGACTAGCGGTGCCTACGAGCAGTACTTC
clone size: .
V gene: TRBV2
CDR3 length: 14
D gene: TRBD2
J gene: TRBJ2-7

CDR3 protein: CASSVEGAGELFF
CDR3 DNA: TGTGCCAGCAGCGTGGAAGGGGCCGGGGAGCTGTTTTTT
clone size: .
V gene: TRBV9
CDR3 length: 13
D gene: .
J gene: TRBJ2-2

CDR3 protein: CASSLGDQETQYF
CDR3 DNA: TGTGCCAGCTCCCTGGGGGACCAAGAGACCCAGTACTTC
clone size: .
V gene: TRBV18
CDR3 length: 13
D gene: .
J gene: TRBJ2-5

CDR3 protein: CAATASGATEAFF
CDR3 DNA: TGTGCCGCCACGGCCTCAGGGGCCACTGAAGCTTTCTTT
clone size: .
V gene: TRBV10-3
CDR3 length: 13
D gene: .
J gene: TRBJ1-1

CDR3 protein: CASSLGQGSQPQHF
CDR3 DNA: TGTGCCAGCAGCCTGGGACAGGGGAGTCAGCCCCAGCATTTT
clone size: .
V gene: TRBV7-9
CDR3 length: 14
D gene: TRBD1
J gene: TRBJ1-5

CDR3 protein: CASSLYQGVGTEAFF
CDR3 DNA: TGTGCCAGCAGCTTATATCAGGGGGTGGGCACTGAAGCTTTCTTT
clone size: .
V gene: TRBV7-9
CDR3 length: 15
D gene: TRBD1
J gene: TRBJ1-1

CDR3 protein: CASSSAGLLKGYTF
CDR3 DNA: TGTGCCAGCAGTTCCGCAGGGCTGCTCAAGGGCTACACCTTC
clone size: .
V gene: TRBV28
CDR3 length: 14
D gene: .
J gene: TRBJ1-2

CDR3 protein: CSSKGGNTIYF
CDR3 DNA: TGCAGTTCCAAGGGGGGAAACACCATATATTTT
clone size: .
V gene: TRBV20-1
CDR3 length: 11
D gene: .
J gene: TRBJ1-3

CDR3 protein: CSAGRARAGELFF
CDR3 DNA: TGCAGCGCTGGCCGCGCTAGGGCCGGGGAGCTGTTTTTT
clone size: .
V gene: TRBV29-1
CDR3 length: 13
D gene: .
J gene: TRBJ2-2

CDR3 protein: CSVDNREGTEAFF
CDR3 DNA: TGCAGCGTTGATAATAGGGAAGGCACTGAAGCTTTCTTT
clone size: .
V gene: TRBV29-1
CDR3 length: 13
D gene: .
J gene: TRBJ1-1

CDR3 protein: CASSLIGNTEAFF
CDR3 DNA: TGTGCCAGCAGCTTAATAGGGAACACTGAAGCTTTCTTT
clone size: .
V gene: TRBV7-2
CDR3 length: 13
D gene: .
J gene: TRBJ1-1

CDR3 protein: CATSSQRLAGFTDTQYF
CDR3 DNA: TGTGCCACCAGCAGTCAAAGACTAGCGGGTTTTACAGATACGCAGTATTTT
clone size: .
V gene: TRBV15
CDR3 length: 17
D gene: TRBD2
J gene: TRBJ2-3

CDR3 protein: CASRRQGAYEQYF
CDR3 DNA: TGTGCCAGCAGGCGACAGGGCGCCTACGAGCAGTACTTC
clone size: .
V gene: TRBV6-5
CDR3 length: 13
D gene: TRBD1
J gene: TRBJ2-7

CDR3 protein: CASRLTGGFGYTF
CDR3 DNA: TGTGCCAGCAGACTCACAGGGGGTTTTGGCTACACCTTC
clone size: .
V gene: TRBV6-5
CDR3 length: 13
D gene: TRBD1
J gene: TRBJ1-2

CDR3 protein: CASTRDRGTDTQYF
CDR3 DNA: TGTGCCAGTACCCGCGACAGAGGCACAGATACGCAGTATTTT
clone size: .
V gene: TRBV19
CDR3 length: 14
D gene: .
J gene: TRBJ2-3

CDR3 protein: CASSQRTSGMGKQFF
CDR3 DNA: TGTGCCAGCAGCCAACGGACTAGCGGGATGGGGAAGCAGTTCTTC
clone size: .
V gene: TRBV14
CDR3 length: 15
D gene: TRBD2
J gene: TRBJ2-1

CDR3 protein: CASSSAYGTGNSPLHF
CDR3 DNA: TGCGCCAGCAGCTCCGCTTATGGGACGGGGAATTCACCCCTCCACTTT
clone size: .
V gene: TRBV5-1
CDR3 length: 16
D gene: .
J gene: TRBJ1-6

CDR3 protein: CASSLGTSGLQETQYF
CDR3 DNA: TGTGCCAGCAGCTTAGGAACTAGCGGACTTCAAGAGACCCAGTACTTC
clone size: .
V gene: TRBV5-6
CDR3 length: 16
D gene: TRBD2
J gene: TRBJ2-5